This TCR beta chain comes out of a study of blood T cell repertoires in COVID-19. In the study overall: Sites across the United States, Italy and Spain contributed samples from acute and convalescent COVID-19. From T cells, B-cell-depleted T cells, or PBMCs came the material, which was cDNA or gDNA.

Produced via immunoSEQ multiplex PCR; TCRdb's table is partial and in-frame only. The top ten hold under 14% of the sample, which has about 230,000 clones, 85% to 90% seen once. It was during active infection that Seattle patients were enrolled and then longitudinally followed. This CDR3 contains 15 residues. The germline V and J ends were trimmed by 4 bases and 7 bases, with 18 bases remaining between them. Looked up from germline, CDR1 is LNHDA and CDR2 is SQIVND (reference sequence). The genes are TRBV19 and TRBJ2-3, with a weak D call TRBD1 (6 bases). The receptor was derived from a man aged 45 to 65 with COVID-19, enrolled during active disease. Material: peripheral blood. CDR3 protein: CASSSGQPGTHTQYF. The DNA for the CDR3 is TGTGCCAGTAGTAGCGGACAGCCCGGGACGCATACGCAGTATTTT.